Reported below is one TCR beta chain. Its antigen remains unknown. The ends lost 4 bases at V and 6 bases at J; junction bases unmatched: 10. The CDR3 is 15 amino acids. The germline V gene encodes CDR1 SEHNR and CDR2 FQNEAQ (reference sequence). Only in-frame clones appear in the TCRdb table, and some are missing; sequencing was by immunoSEQ multiplex PCR. In the table there are under 95,000 clones, 88% of which are singletons. The data were obtained in a study of T cell responses to AZD1222 COVID-19 vaccine. Points from the study as a whole: Among the donors, most were white British and more were female, and clonal diversity was possibly underestimated. Spike-specific TCR breadth and depth both grew after two AZD1222 doses. Targets within unmutated variant regions were reportedly found for nearly half of spike-specific TCRs.

The TCR was taken from an adult who received the AZD1222 COVID-19 vaccine. The sample consisted of peripheral blood, taken 28 days after the second AZD1222 dose. This rearrangement joins TRBV7-9 to TRBJ2-7, with 9 nucleotides matching TRBD1. The CDR3 sequence: CASSSLTGGPAEQYF. The DNA for the CDR3 is TGTGCCAGCAGCTCCCTAACAGGGGGCCCCGCCGAGCAGTACTTC. Variable domain in full (rest from reference TRBV7-9 and TRBJ2-7): DTGVSQNPRHKITKRGQNVTFRCDPISEHNRLYWYRQTLGQGPEFLTYFQNEAQLEKSRLLSDRFSAERPKGSFSTLEIQRTEQGDSAMYLCASSSLTGGPAEQYFGPGTRLTVT.